One and the same sample provided the 17 T cell receptor beta chains below, sequenced in a study of blood T cell repertoires in COVID-19. Sequencing used immunoSEQ multiplex PCR; TCRdb keeps in-frame clones, though not all of them. In the table there are hundreds of thousands of clones, roughly 85% of which are singletons. Sequencing was done on a sample of PBMCs or T cells enriched from blood (not recorded which). Receptors were obtained from a young woman with acute COVID-19.

The chain couples TRBV5-5 to TRBJ1-5; D call uncertain. Germline CDR1 SGHKS, CDR2 YYEKEE (reference sequence). This CDR3 spans 16 amino acids. V gave up 2 bases and J gave up 2 bases, with 14 bases separating them. CDR3 sequence reads: CASSLSLTVGNQPQHF. In nucleotides, the CDR3 is TGTGCCAGCAGCTTATCCCTAACAGTAGGCAATCAGCCCCAGCATTTT.

The rearrangement uses TRBV24-1 and TRBJ2-3, with 7 bases identical to TRBD2. The length of the CDR3 is 16 residues. Germline V gene data show CDR1 as KGHDR and CDR2 as SFDVKD. V lost 9 bases, J lost 2 bases, and 13 bases stayed unmatched. As DNA, the CDR3 is TGTGCCACCCCCCTGGAGCGGGAAGTAACCACAGATACGCAGTATTTT. The encoded protein is CATPLEREVTTDTQYF.

This sequence joins TRBV11-2 and TRBJ1-1, with unresolved D. The CDR3 extends over 13 amino acids. V gave up 4 bases and J gave up 2 bases, with 8 bases separating them. Germline CDR1 SGHAT, CDR2 FQNNGV. The CDR3 nucleotides read TGTGCCAGCAGCTCCGACACCAACACTGAAGCTTTCTTT. Its protein product is CASSSDTNTEAFF.

This rearrangement joins TRBV9 to TRBJ2-1; 10 bases agree with TRBD2. The CDR3 extends over 16 amino acids. V shed 0 bases and J 8 bases; nucleotides not matched to a gene: 8. The V gene's germline CDR1 is SGDLS and CDR2 YYNGEE. The CDR3 DNA reads TGTGCCAGCAGCGTAGCTAGCGGGAGCCTTTCGGATGAGCAGTTCTTC. Translating it yields CASSVASGSLSDEQFF.

The rearrangement uses TRBV12-5 and TRBJ1-1; no reliable D call. This CDR3 has 13 amino acids. Between the trimmed V and J ends, which lost 6 bases and 2 bases, there was a span of 10 bases. Germline V gene lookup returns CDR1 LGHNT and CDR2 FRNRAP. CDR3 residues: CASGYRGNTEAFF. The DNA for the CDR3 is TGTGCTAGTGGCTACCGGGGAAACACTGAAGCTTTCTTT.

This rearrangement joins TRBV29-1 to TRBJ2-1; 9 bases match TRBD2. Unmatched junction bases numbered 4, after V lost 4 bases and J lost 9 bases. Per the germline V gene, CDR1 is SQVTM and CDR2 is ANQGSEA. The CDR3 has 12 residues. CDR3 sequence reads: CSVVAGVSEQFF. CDR3 DNA: TGCAGCGTTGTAGCGGGAGTTAGTGAGCAGTTCTTC.

V and J are TRBV6-5 and TRBJ2-7; 10 bases fit TRBD1. The CDR3 has 15 amino acids. Germline assignment: CDR1 MNHEY and CDR2 SVGAGI. J gave up 5 bases and V 4 bases, and 8 bases lay outside the gene matches. CDR3 amino acids: CASSSVGTGADEQYF. The CDR3 nucleotides read TGTGCCAGCAGTTCTGTTGGGACAGGGGCTGACGAGCAGTACTTC.

The chain employs TRBV5-4 and TRBJ2-5, with TRBD2 identical over 7 bases. CDR1 SGHNT and CDR2 YYREEE come from the germline V gene (reference sequence). The CDR3 is 14 amino acids. With V trimmed by 5 bases and J by 4 bases, 8 bases remained unmatched. CDR3 sequence reads: CASSWGGRGETQYF. Here the CDR3 DNA reads TGTGCCAGCAGTTGGGGGGGACGGGGAGAGACCCAGTACTTC.

This rearrangement joins TRBV6-2 or TRBV6-3 to TRBJ2-7; 7 bases are shared with TRBD1. The CDR3 loop spans 19 amino acids. V lost 5 bases and J lost 2; bases outside the gene matches: 21. CDR1 and CDR2 from the germline V gene are MNHEY and SVGEGT. The CDR3 nucleotides are TGTGCCAGCAGTCGTGATCGCTATTATAACCGGGACAGAACCTACGAGCAGTACTTC. Protein sequence: CASSRDRYYNRDRTYEQYF.

The V gene is TRBV6-5, the J gene TRBJ2-1; perhaps TRBD1 as D (5 bases). CDR1 and CDR2 from the germline V gene are MNHEY and SVGAGI. This CDR3 has 14 residues. Trimming cost V 8 bases and J 6 bases, with 17 bases left between them. The CDR3 loop reads CASGVGPPINEQFF. The DNA for the CDR3 is TGTGCCAGCGGGGTGGGGCCACCGATCAATGAGCAGTTCTTC.

This clone came up once. This chain joins TRBV19 and TRBJ1-5; a weak D match, TRBD1 (5 bases). Germline V gene sequence: CDR1 LNHDA, CDR2 SQIVND (reference sequence). Trimming took off 4 bases at V and 7 bases at J, with 11 bases between the two ends. The CDR3 sequence is 13 residues long. CDR3 sequence (DNA): TGTGCCAGTAGTACGGACATTAACCAGCCCCAGCATTTT. Translating it yields CASSTDINQPQHF.

The CDR3 protein is CASSSGTGLNYGYTF. CDR3 bases: TGTGCCAGCAGTTCAGGGACAGGGCTTAACTATGGCTACACCTTC. The chain is built from TRBV27 and TRBJ1-2; TRBD1 aligns across 9 bases. Germline CDR1 reads MNHEY; CDR2 reads SMNVEV (reference sequence). The CDR3 covers 15 residues. V gave up 4 bases and J gave up 1 base; unmatched junction bases: 4.

The V call is TRBV9, the J call TRBJ1-5; TRBD1 agrees at 8 bases. The CDR3 has 14 residues. In germline, CDR1 is SGDLS, CDR2 YYNGEE. Trimming cost V 3 bases and J 5 bases; bases outside gene matches: 4. The CDR3 DNA is TGTGCCAGCAGCGGCGGACAGGGCCATCAGCCCCAGCATTTT. Residues: CASSGGQGHQPQHF.

This sequence joins TRBV11-2 and TRBJ2-7; the match to TRBD1 covers 8 bases. The CDR3 is 16 amino acids. Germline values: CDR1 SGHAT, CDR2 FQNNGV. J gave up 5 bases and V 1 base, and 10 bases lay outside the gene matches. The CDR3 coding sequence is TGTGCCAGCAGCTTAGGTGAAAGGGACAGGTATCACGAGCAGTACTTC. It yields the protein CASSLGERDRYHEQYF.

The chain combines TRBV28 with TRBJ2-5; maybe TRBD2 (5 bases). Germline V gene sequence: CDR1 MDHEN, CDR2 SYDVKM. The CDR3 totals 14 residues. Trimming removed 5 bases from V and 5 bases from J, with 15 bases in between. As DNA, the CDR3 is TGTGCCAGCAGTCTGACGGGGTTTGTGGAGACCCAGTACTTC. Translation gives CASSLTGFVETQYF.

The gene calls are TRBV12-2 and TRBJ2-7; the table's TRBD2 call for D was not verified on the DNA. TRBV12-2 is a pseudogene segment. The CDR3 runs to 11 residues. The CDR3 spells CARLEYYEQYF. The CDR3 region has the DNA TGTGCAAGGTTGGAGTACTACGAGCAGTACTTC.

This sequence joins TRBV7-2 and TRBJ2-7; D is perhaps TRBD1 (5 bases). V lost 1 base, J lost 5 bases, and 12 bases lay in between. Germline values: CDR1 SGHTA, CDR2 FQGNSA. The CDR3 is 14 residues long. CDR3 nucleotides: TGTGCCAGCAGCTTAGAGCAGGGTTTCCACGAGCAGTACTTC. Residues: CASSLEQGFHEQYF.